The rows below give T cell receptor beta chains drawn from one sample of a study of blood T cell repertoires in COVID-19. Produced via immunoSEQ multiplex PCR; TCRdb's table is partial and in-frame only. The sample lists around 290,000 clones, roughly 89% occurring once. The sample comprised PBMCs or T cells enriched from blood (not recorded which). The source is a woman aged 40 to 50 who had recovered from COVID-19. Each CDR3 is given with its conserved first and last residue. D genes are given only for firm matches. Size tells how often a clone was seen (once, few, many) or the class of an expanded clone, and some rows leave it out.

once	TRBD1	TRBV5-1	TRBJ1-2	CASSPGTDPDYGYTF	TGCGCCAGCAGCCCGGGGACAGACCCTGACTATGGCTACACCTTC
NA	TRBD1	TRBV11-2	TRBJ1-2	CASSLDRAGGYTF	TGTGCCAGCAGCTTGGACAGGGCAGGAGGCTACACCTTC
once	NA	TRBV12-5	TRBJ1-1	CASGRTRDTEAFF	TGTGCTAGTGGCCGGACCAGGGACACTGAAGCTTTCTTT
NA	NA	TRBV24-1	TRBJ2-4	CATTPQILAKNIQYF	TGTGCCACCACCCCCCAGATCCTAGCCAAAAACATTCAGTACTTC
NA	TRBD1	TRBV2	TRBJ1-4	CASSAGTGIRDRLFF	TGTGCCAGCAGTGCCGGGACAGGGATCCGTGATAGACTGTTTTTT
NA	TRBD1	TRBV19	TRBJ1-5	CASSVDRGLQPQHF	TGTGCCAGTAGTGTGGACAGGGGGCTTCAGCCCCAGCATTTT
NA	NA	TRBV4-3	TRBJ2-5	CASSQGGGSETQYF	TGCGCCAGCAGCCAAGGCGGGGGCTCAGAGACCCAGTACTTC
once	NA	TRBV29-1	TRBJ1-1	CSASGNTEAFF	TGCAGCGCGTCGGGGAACACTGAAGCTTTCTTT
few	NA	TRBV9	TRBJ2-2	CASRSRNTGELFF	TGTGCCAGCAGGAGTAGGAACACCGGGGAGCTGTTTTTT
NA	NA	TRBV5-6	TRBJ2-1	CASSSSQEQFF	TGTGCCAGCAGCTCCTCCCAGGAGCAGTTCTTC
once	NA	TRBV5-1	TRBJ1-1	CASSLVPTRSEAFF	TGCGCCAGCAGCTTGGTCCCAACCCGGTCTGAAGCTTTCTTT
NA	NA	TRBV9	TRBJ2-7	CASSGEGVKQYF	TGTGCCAGCAGCGGAGAGGGGGTCAAGCAGTACTTC
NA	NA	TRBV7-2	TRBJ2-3	CASSLVAASARNTQYF	TGTGCCAGCAGCTTAGTCGCGGCTAGCGCGCGGAATACGCAGTATTTT
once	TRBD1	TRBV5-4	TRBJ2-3	CASSRDSGTDTQYF	TGTGCCAGCAGCCGGGACAGCGGCACAGATACGCAGTATTTT